This T cell receptor beta chain is from a study of blood T cell repertoires in COVID-19. Study information: Sites in the United States, Italy and Spain provided acute and convalescent COVID-19 samples. The cDNA or gDNA used as material had been derived from T cells, B-cell-depleted T cells, or PBMCs.

Generated by immunoSEQ multiplex PCR, the TCRdb table keeps only in-frame clones and is missing some. The profile shows tens of thousands of clones, 88% of them singletons. Trimming removed 3 bases from V and 4 bases from J, with 7 bases in between. This CDR3 has 13 residues. The TCR was taken from a woman in her 70s with acute or convalescent COVID-19. This chain links TRBV12-3 or TRBV12-4 with TRBJ1-5, with D uncertain. What was sequenced was peripheral blood. CDR3 in DNA: TGTGCCAGCAGTTTCGCGGGAAATCAGCCCCAGCATTTT. Protein product: CASSFAGNQPQHF.